Given below is one T cell receptor (beta chain) in context. Its antigen is still unknown. It was healthy bone marrow donors who served as donors. This record comes from a study of cytomegalovirus exposure and HLA in healthy donors. Study observations and caveats: Presence/absence analyses took donor sequencing depth as roughly uniform. A previous analysis found most TCR beta V segments productive roughly 87% or roughly 30% of the time. For most TCR sequences rarity was the rule, although some public TCRs occurred in many donors.

The PCR made use of 60 Vbeta and 13 Jbeta primers. The repertoire was sequenced with immunoSEQ multiplex PCR; TCRdb's copy has only in-frame clones and lacks some. Reported are around 35,000 clones; the ten largest clones contain roughly 2%. The CDR3 extends over 14 amino acids. Per the germline V gene, CDR1 is GTSNPN and CDR2 is SVGIG (reference sequence). V shed 4 bases and J shed 2 bases, with 11 bases lying between them. The sample comprised PBMCs. J is TRBJ2-2 and V is TRBV30; the D gene is possibly TRBD2 (6 bases). The clonotype originates from a woman in her forties in good health and CMV-seropositive. The CDR3 DNA sequence: TGTGCCTGGAAATCGGGGGTTAACACCGGGGAGCTGTTTTTT. This encodes CAWKSGVNTGELFF.